Presented here are 14 T cell receptor beta chains from one specimen sequenced in a study of blood T cell repertoires in COVID-19. Using immunoSEQ multiplex PCR, the repertoire was profiled, and TCRdb retains in-frame clones only, with some absent. This repertoire shows 150,000 to 200,000 clones, about 80% found once; its top ten account for approximately 9.9%. The sequenced sample was PBMCs or T cells enriched from blood (not recorded which). The receptors were gathered from a man aged 50 to 60 who had recovered from COVID-19.

V gene TRBV29-1 combines with J gene TRBJ2-5; perhaps TRBD1 as D (6 bases). The V end lost 3 bases, the J end lost 2 bases, and 16 bases lay between the germline ends. The CDR3 runs to 15 residues. Germline V gene data show CDR1 as SQVTM and CDR2 as ANQGSEA. As DNA, the CDR3 is TGCAGCGTTGATACAACCGGACAGTTTCAAGAGACCCAGTACTTC. Amino acids: CSVDTTGQFQETQYF.

The V gene is TRBV14, the J gene TRBJ2-5; maybe TRBD2 (5 bases). There are 15 residues in the CDR3. Per the germline V gene, CDR1 is SGHDN and CDR2 is FVKESK. Trimming left V 4 bases short and J 5 bases short, with 17 bases between. In DNA form, the CDR3 reads TGTGCCAGCAGCCCAGATGATCTGGACTTTGAGACCCAGTACTTC. Translating gives CASSPDDLDFETQYF.

The chain employs TRBV18 and TRBJ1-1; 10 bases are shared with TRBD1. Germline lookup yields CDR1 KGHSH and CDR2 LQKENI. There are 15 residues in the CDR3. V gave up 3 bases and J gave up 4 bases; unmatched junction bases: 5. This CDR3 is CASSPGTGVITEAFF. The CDR3 nucleotides read TGTGCCAGCTCACCGGGGACAGGGGTCATCACTGAAGCTTTCTTT.

The chain is built from TRBV7-2 and TRBJ1-4; a weak D match, TRBD1 (6 bases). The CDR3 contains 17 residues. With 3 bases removed from V and 7 bases from J, the gap between germline ends came to 21 bases. Germline V gene sequence: CDR1 SGHTA, CDR2 FQGNSA. The CDR3 bases are TGTGCCAGCAGCTTTAGCCCTACAGGGACCGTGGGTGAAAAACTGTTTTTT. Translating it yields CASSFSPTGTVGEKLFF.

The V and J genes are TRBV3-1 (or the pseudogene TRBV3-2) and TRBJ2-1; D is perhaps TRBD1 (5 bases). Trimming took off 5 bases at V and 4 bases at J, with 18 bases between the two ends. The CDR3 length is 16 residues. Looked up from germline, CDR1 is LGHDT and CDR2 is YNNKEL (reference sequence). The CDR3 region is CASSALRAQSYNEQFF. The DNA for the CDR3 is TGTGCCAGCAGCGCCCTCAGGGCCCAAAGTTACAATGAGCAGTTCTTC.

The CDR3, as DNA: TGTGCCAGCAGTTACTCGGGACAGGGTGTTGGCTACACCTTC. Amino acid sequence: CASSYSGQGVGYTF. This chain connects TRBV6-2 or TRBV6-3 to TRBJ1-2; 9 bases are a match to TRBD1. Germline trimming cut 0 bases from V and 7 bases from J; bases unmatched to any gene: 3. The V gene's germline CDR1 is MNHEY and CDR2 SVGEGT. The CDR3 contains 14 residues.

The J gene is TRBJ2-7, the V gene TRBV5-5, with unresolved D. The CDR3 has 15 residues. V shed 4 bases and J shed 3 bases, with 17 bases lying between them. In germline, CDR1 is SGHKS, CDR2 YYEKEE (reference sequence). The CDR3, as DNA: TGTGCCAGCAGCCTCCGGCGTGACAACTTCTACGAGCAGTACTTC. It encodes CASSLRRDNFYEQYF.

This sequence joins TRBV19 and TRBJ2-2; 7 bases match TRBD2. The V segment lost 5 bases and the J segment 4 bases; nucleotides outside the gene matches: 10. Germline values: CDR1 LNHDA, CDR2 SQIVND (reference sequence). The CDR3 runs 16 residues. The CDR3 DNA is TGTGCCAGTAGTTCCCCCGGGGGAGGGATCACCGGGGAGCTGTTTTTT. It yields the protein CASSSPGGGITGELFF.

V is TRBV9 and J is TRBJ2-7; 9 bases line up with TRBD1. This CDR3 comprises 15 residues. Germline V gene data show CDR1 as SGDLS and CDR2 as YYNGEE. The junction had 9 bases not matched to a gene; V was cut back by 4 bases and J by 4 bases. DNA of the CDR3: TGTGCCAGCAGCCCGCGGGACAGGGCGATATACGAGCAGTACTTC. Translated, it gives CASSPRDRAIYEQYF. Variable domain in full (rest from reference TRBV9 and TRBJ2-7): DSGVTQTPKHLITATGQRVTLRCSPRSGDLSVYWYQQSLDQGLQFLIQYYNGEERAKGNILERFSAQQFPDLHSELNLSSLELGDSALYFCASSPRDRAIYEQYFGPGTRLTVT.

CDR3 region: CASSGQGYEQYF. CDR3 DNA: TGTGCCAGTTCGGGACAGGGCTACGAGCAGTACTTC. The chain employs TRBV19 and TRBJ2-7, with 9 bases identical to TRBD1. Germline values: CDR1 LNHDA, CDR2 SQIVND (reference sequence). With 8 bases clipped from V and 3 bases from J, the junction kept 2 bases outside the gene matches. The CDR3 sequence is 12 residues long.

CDR3 coding DNA: TGTGCCAGCAGGCCGGGACAGGGTTTCAACGAGCAGTACTTC. It yields the protein CASRPGQGFNEQYF. The chain joins TRBV6-6 to TRBJ2-7, with 9 bases lining up with TRBD1. The CDR3 totals 14 residues. The junction had 8 bases not matched to a gene; V was cut back by 6 bases and J by 5 bases. CDR1 MNHNY and CDR2 SVGAGI come from the germline V gene (reference sequence).

The chain carries TRBV9 and TRBJ2-1; TRBD1 might be the D (6 bases). V dropped 0 bases and J dropped 4 bases, with 11 bases sitting between them. The CDR3 has 15 amino acids. Germline values: CDR1 SGDLS, CDR2 YYNGEE. In nucleotides, the CDR3 is TGTGCCAGCAGCGTAGACGCAGGGGCTTACAATGAGCAGTTCTTC. Amino acid sequence: CASSVDAGAYNEQFF.

This chain joins TRBV18 and TRBJ2-5; D gene ambiguous. The CDR3 has 13 residues. V shed 6 bases and J shed 5 bases, with 13 bases lying between them. The germline V gene encodes CDR1 KGHSH and CDR2 LQKENI. In DNA, the CDR3 is TGTGCCAGCTCGCGTGCAAACTCGGAGACCCAGTACTTC. Amino acids: CASSRANSETQYF.

This CDR3 reads CASSPGQGAYSNQPQHF. For the CDR3, the DNA is TGCGCCAGCAGCCCCGGACAGGGAGCATATAGCAATCAGCCCCAGCATTTT. V and J are TRBV5-1 and TRBJ1-5; 8 bases are shared with TRBD1. CDR1 and CDR2 from the germline V gene are SGHRS and YFSETQ. The CDR3 covers 17 residues. J was trimmed by 0 bases and V by 4 bases; bases with no gene match: 9.